One sample yielded the 21 T cell receptor beta chains listed below, sequenced in a study of sequential checkpoint blockade in melanoma. Clones were read by immunoSEQ multiplex PCR, and TCRdb kept only the in-frame ones, dropping some. The sample lists about 20,000 clones, roughly four fifths occurring once. Treatment denoted: randomized to nivolumab then ipilimumab (arm A) or the reverse (arm B). Sample: CD8+ T cells sorted from blood (inferred from file names), taken from a patient given nivolumab and ipilimumab in sequence. These TCRs come from a human donor with melanoma.

V gene TRBV27 combines with J gene TRBJ2-7; 10 bases align to TRBD1. This CDR3 is 16 amino acids long. J gave up 6 bases and V 2 bases, and 10 bases lay outside the gene matches. Germline V gene sequence: CDR1 MNHEY, CDR2 SMNVEV (reference sequence). In nucleotides, the CDR3 is TGTGCCAGCAGTTTAGGGGCCGGGACAGGGGATAGCGAGCAGTACTTC. It encodes CASSLGAGTGDSEQYF.

The rearrangement links TRBV7-2 to TRBJ1-3; D is undetermined. Germline CDR1 and CDR2: SGHTA and FQGNSA. Trimming took off 0 bases at V and 0 bases at J, with 12 bases between the two ends. The CDR3 runs 17 residues. CDR3 in DNA: TGTGCCAGCAGCTTAGCGAACCGACCTAGCTCTGGAAACACCATATATTTT. The encoded protein is CASSLANRPSSGNTIYF. The complete variable domain, with remaining parts taken from reference TRBV7-2 and TRBJ1-3, reads GAGVSQSPSNKVTEKGKDVELRCDPISGHTALYWYRQSLGQGLEFLIYFQGNSAPDKSGLPSDRFSAERTGGSVSTLTIQRTQQEDSAVYLCASSLANRPSSGNTIYFGEGSWLTVV.

The gene calls are TRBV5-6 and TRBJ1-1, with D perhaps matching TRBD1 (5 bases). V was clipped by 2 bases and J by 1 base, with 9 bases between them. CDR1 and CDR2 (germline): SGHDT, YYEEEE. The CDR3 has 14 residues. In nucleotides, the CDR3 is TGTGCCAGCAGCTTCGGACACCCGAACACTGAAGCTTTCTTT. Residues: CASSFGHPNTEAFF.

The rearrangement links TRBV2 to TRBJ1-5; perhaps TRBD1 as D (6 bases). Trimming stripped 5 bases from V and 6 bases from J, with 14 bases between. The CDR3 extends over 14 amino acids. Germline CDR1 and CDR2: SNHLY and FYNNEI. This CDR3 reads CASSSTGIGQPQHF. The CDR3, as DNA: TGTGCCAGCAGTTCAACAGGGATCGGTCAGCCCCAGCATTTT. Full variable domain (outside the CDR3, taken from reference TRBV2 and TRBJ1-5): EPEVTQTPSHQVTQMGQEVILRCVPISNHLYFYWYRQILGQKVEFLVSFYNNEISEKSEIFDDQFSVERPDGSNFTLKIRSTKLEDSAMYFCASSSTGIGQPQHFGDGTRLSIL.

This clone appeared a few times. V usage is TRBV13 and J usage is TRBJ2-5, with 9 bases matching TRBD1. The CDR3 runs to 14 residues. V trimming: 5 bases; J trimming: 4 bases; junction bases outside the gene matches: 5. Germline CDR1 and CDR2: PRHDT and FYEKMQ (reference sequence). The CDR3 DNA reads TGTGCCAGCAGCCCGGGGACAGGGAGAGAGACCCAGTACTTC. This gives the protein CASSPGTGRETQYF.

V gene TRBV9 combines with J gene TRBJ1-2; tentatively, D is TRBD1 (5 bases). Germline CDR1 SGDLS, CDR2 YYNGEE. There are 16 residues in the CDR3. Trimming stripped 6 bases from V and 3 bases from J, with 21 bases between. The CDR3 nucleotides read TGTGCCAGCAACTACAATTTATTCCGGGGGGACTATGGCTACACCTTC. Protein: CASNYNLFRGDYGYTF.

This clone has a handful of counts. A read error may explain this, as a much larger clone is one base away. This same CDR3 is encoded by further DNA sequences in the sample. The chain recombines TRBV4-3 with TRBJ1-2, with D tentatively TRBD1 (5 bases). The CDR3 extends over 16 amino acids. Trimming shortened V by 3 bases and J by 6 bases, and 20 bases separated the two germline ends. The germline V gene has CDR1 LGHNA and CDR2 YSLEER. This CDR3 reads CASSQAFDSSVHGYTF. CDR3 nucleotides: TGCGCCAGCAGCCAGGCCTTTGACAGTTCGGTACATGGCTACACCTTC.

This chain links TRBV18 with TRBJ2-7; possible D gene TRBD1, 6 bases. V was shortened by 6 bases and J by 1 base, with 10 bases between the two germline ends. Germline V lookup: CDR1 KGHSH, CDR2 LQKENI. The CDR3 runs 13 residues. As DNA, the CDR3 is TGTGCCAGCTCCCTGGGACAATCCTACGAGCAGTACTTC. This gives the protein CASSLGQSYEQYF. Full variable domain (missing parts from reference TRBV18 and TRBJ2-7): NAGVMQNPRHLVRRRGQEARLRCSPMKGHSHVYWYRQLPEEGLKFMVYLQKENIIDESGMPKERFSAEFPKEGPSILRIQQVVRGDSAAYFCASSLGQSYEQYFGPGTRLTVT.

V usage is TRBV6-5 and J usage is TRBJ1-3; possible D gene TRBD1, 6 bases. Germline CDR1 and CDR2: MNHEY and SVGAGI. With 5 bases removed from V and 4 bases from J, the gap between germline ends came to 9 bases. This CDR3 has 13 amino acids. CDR3 nucleotide sequence: TGTGCCAGCAGTCAGGACAGAGGAAACACCATATATTTT. It translates to CASSQDRGNTIYF.

This clone was picked up one time. V usage is TRBV2 and J usage is TRBJ1-1; unclear D gene. Germline values: CDR1 SNHLY, CDR2 FYNNEI. The CDR3 runs to 15 residues. The V end lost 4 bases, the J end lost 0 bases, and 12 bases lay between the germline ends. The CDR3 loop reads CASSGAHRVNTEAFF. The CDR3 bases are TGTGCCAGCAGTGGAGCTCACCGGGTGAACACTGAAGCTTTCTTT.

The sample holds one count of this clone. The chain is built from TRBV7-9 and TRBJ2-1; 9 positions agree with TRBD1. Per the germline V gene, CDR1 is SEHNR and CDR2 is FQNEAQ (reference sequence). The CDR3 sequence is 16 residues long. The J segment lost 2 bases and the V segment lost 5 bases, leaving 7 bases of the junction unmatched. The CDR3 sequence: CASSQGQGPPYNEQFF. In nucleotides, the CDR3 is TGTGCCAGCAGCCAAGGACAGGGGCCCCCCTACAATGAGCAGTTCTTC.

This clone showed up just a few times. This chain connects TRBV19 to TRBJ2-7, with 8 bases fitting TRBD1. This CDR3 is built from 12 residues. The trim removed 7 bases at V and 7 bases at J, leaving 6 bases unmatched. Looked up from germline, CDR1 is LNHDA and CDR2 is SQIVND (reference sequence). CDR3 loop: CASTGGWTEQYF. The DNA for the CDR3 is TGTGCCAGTACAGGGGGCTGGACGGAGCAGTACTTC.

The V call is TRBV19, the J call TRBJ1-2; D perhaps matches TRBD1 (6 bases). This CDR3 has 15 amino acids. CDR1 LNHDA and CDR2 SQIVND come from the germline V gene (reference sequence). The V end was cut by 7 bases, the J end by 0 bases, with 15 bases between. CDR3 in DNA: TGTGCCAGTATCCCAAGGGGGACATCTAACTATGGCTACACCTTC. This codes for CASIPRGTSNYGYTF.

V gene TRBV4-2 combines with J gene TRBJ2-2, with 8 bases matching TRBD1. J was trimmed by 10 bases and V by 0 bases; bases with no gene match: 4. Germline CDR1 reads LGHNA; CDR2 reads YNFKEQ. The CDR3 consists of 14 residues. The CDR3 spells CASSQEDRAAELFF. The CDR3 DNA follows: TGTGCCAGCAGCCAAGAGGACAGGGCAGCGGAGCTGTTTTTT.

Comments on this clone: At one of its ends the junction is not consistent with the germline gene, which may arise from a read error. This rearrangement joins TRBV7-7 to TRBJ2-3, with 9 bases aligning to TRBD1. The germline CDR1 and CDR2 sequences are SSHAT and FNYEAQ (reference sequence). This CDR3 is 16 amino acids long. In DNA form, the CDR3 reads TGTGCTAGCAGCCCGCTGACAGGGGGGTTCACAGATACGCAGTATTTT. Encoded protein: CASSPLTGGFTDTQYF. The full variable domain, with the rest looked up from reference TRBV7-7 and TRBJ2-3, is GAGVSQSPRYKVTKRGQDVTLRCDPISSHATLYWYQQALGQGPEFLTYFNYEAQPDKSGLPSDRFSAERPEGSISTLTIQRTEQRDSAMYRCASSPLTGGFTDTQYFGPGTRLTVL.

The chain combines TRBV27 with TRBJ2-7; 9 nucleotides align to TRBD2. The CDR3 totals 16 residues. CDR1 is MNHEY and CDR2 is SMNVEV in the germline V gene (reference sequence). V trimming: 0 bases; J trimming: 3 bases; junction bases outside the gene matches: 6. Written as DNA, the CDR3 is TGTGCCAGCAGTTTATCGGGCGGGGGGGCTCTCTACGAGCAGTACTTC. Translating gives CASSLSGGGALYEQYF.

The chain couples TRBV11-2 to TRBJ2-7; a possible D gene is TRBD1 (5 bases). Germline CDR1 is SGHAT and CDR2 is FQNNGV. The CDR3 length is 14 residues. Trimming shortened V by 4 bases and J by 0 bases, and 10 bases separated the two germline ends. DNA of the CDR3: TGTGCCAGCAGCTCCACCGACAGCTCCTACGAGCAGTACTTC. This translates into CASSSTDSSYEQYF.

The chain recombines TRBV5-4 with TRBJ2-7, with 9 bases identical to TRBD1. The V gene end was trimmed by 5 bases and the J gene end by 5 bases; junction bases not matched to a gene: 2. The germline V gene encodes CDR1 SGHNT and CDR2 YYREEE (reference sequence). The CDR3 loop spans 12 amino acids. DNA of the CDR3: TGTGCCAGCAGACGGACAGGGGACGAGCAGTACTTC. It encodes CASRRTGDEQYF.

The chain recombines TRBV4-1 with TRBJ1-2, with no clear D. Germline V gives CDR1 MGHRA, CDR2 YSYEKL. With 0 bases removed from V and 2 bases from J, the gap between germline ends came to 10 bases. The CDR3 extends over 15 amino acids. CDR3 nucleotides: TGCGCCAGCAGCCAAGATGAAAGCGGAAACTATGGCTACACCTTC. Translating it yields CASSQDESGNYGYTF.

The chain joins TRBV27 to TRBJ2-3, with 10 nucleotides matching TRBD2. The V gene end was trimmed by 5 bases and the J gene end by 2 bases; junction bases not matched to a gene: 10. The V gene's germline CDR1 is MNHEY and CDR2 SMNVEV (reference sequence). The CDR3 is 17 amino acids. CDR3 sequence reads: CASSPYSGGPLTDTQYF. The CDR3 DNA reads TGTGCCAGCAGTCCCTATAGCGGGGGGCCCCTCACAGATACGCAGTATTTT.

The chain couples TRBV13 to TRBJ2-1, with no clear D. The CDR3 has 11 residues. Trimming pared 5 bases from V and 7 bases from J, leaving 6 bases between. The germline gives CDR1 PRHDT, CDR2 FYEKMQ (reference sequence). The CDR3 here is CASSELNEQFF. CDR3 sequence (DNA): TGTGCCAGCAGCGAGTTGAATGAGCAGTTCTTC.